These 27 T cell receptor beta chains originate from one sample sequenced in a study of Graves' ophthalmopathy and Graves' hyperthyroidism. The study amplified TCR beta CDR3 regions using RNA transcripts. The library came from an HTBI-primed first-round RT-PCR and a second-round multiplex PCR. TCRdb called the multiplex PCR reads again in MiXCR, with one record for every CDR3 protein. The data show roughly 1.1 million distinct CDR3 sequences, with about 36% seen just once and approximately 10% held by the top ten. The sequenced sample consisted of peripheral blood or thyroid tissue (not recorded which). Every receptor here comes from an adult man with Graves' hyperthyroidism.

As regards this clonotype: This clone may be a read error of a much larger clone one base away. The chain has TRBV14 and TRBJ2-5; D is perhaps TRBD1 (6 bases). CDR3 length: 15 residues. Looked up from germline, CDR1 is SGHDN and CDR2 is FVKESK. The CDR3 region has the DNA TGTACCAGCAGCCAAGTAGAAAGGGGGAAAGAGACCCAGTACTTC. It translates to CTSSQVERGKETQYF.

V is TRBV24-1 and J is TRBJ1-2; 9 positions agree with TRBD1. Germline V gives CDR1 KGHDR, CDR2 SFDVKD. The V gene end was trimmed by 3 bases and the J gene end by 2 bases; junction bases not matched to a gene: 3. The CDR3 covers 15 residues. CDR3 nucleotide sequence: TGTGCCACCAGTGATCCTACAGGGGGCAACTATGGCTACACCTTC. The encoded protein is CATSDPTGGNYGYTF.

About this clonotype: A read error may be the cause here, since a much bigger clone is one base away. The rearrangement links TRBV19 to TRBJ1-1, with 8 nucleotides matching TRBD1. The CDR3 has 14 amino acids. Germline loops: CDR1 LNHDA, CDR2 SQIVND (reference sequence). With V trimmed by 5 bases and J by 5 bases, 7 bases remained unmatched. CDR3 residues: CASSATGEWTEAFF. The CDR3 nucleotides read TGTGCCAGTAGTGCGACAGGGGAGTGGACTGAAGCTTTCTTT.

The chain carries TRBV5-5 and TRBJ2-2; D call uncertain. The CDR3 is 11 amino acids. V was trimmed by 7 bases and J by 7 bases, leaving 8 bases between them. Germline CDR1 reads SGHKS; CDR2 reads YYEKEE (reference sequence). The CDR3 nucleotides read TGTGCCAGCGGTTGGGGCGGGGAGCTGTTTTTT. This sequence encodes CASGWGGELFF.

The V call is TRBV6-5, the J call TRBJ2-5, with a tentative D call TRBD1 (6 bases). This CDR3 is 14 amino acids long. V was cut by 5 bases and J by 7 bases, with 17 bases left in between. Germline lookup yields CDR1 MNHEY and CDR2 SVGAGI. CDR3 sequence (DNA): TGTGCCAGCAGTGACACTACAGGGAGAGGGACCCAGTACTTC. Residues: CASSDTTGRGTQYF.

This clonotype occurred once. A much larger clonotype is one base distant, so this may be a read error. The chain carries TRBV4-1 and TRBJ1-4; D perhaps matches TRBD1 (5 bases). The germline V and J ends were trimmed by 1 base and 7 bases, with 13 bases remaining between them. This CDR3 comprises 15 residues. Germline CDR1 reads MGHRA; CDR2 reads YSYEKL. The CDR3 region is CASSQAGRGSEKLFF. CDR3 sequence (DNA): TGCGCCAGCAGCCAAGCGGGGCGGGGTAGTGAAAAACTGTTTTTT.

This clonotype was detected ten times or more. The V call is TRBV9, the J call TRBJ1-2; no definite D call. The ends were cut back, 0 bases at V and 0 bases at J, with 15 bases in the middle. CDR3 size: 17 residues. CDR1 and CDR2 (germline): SGDLS, YYNGEE. The CDR3 sequence is CASSVESRSYSNYGYTF. For the CDR3, the DNA is TGTGCCAGCAGCGTAGAGTCTCGGTCTTACTCTAACTATGGCTACACCTTC.

A few counts support this clonotype. V usage is TRBV20-1 and J usage is TRBJ2-7, with TRBD2 matching over 9 bases. Germline V lookup: CDR1 DFQATT, CDR2 SNEGSKA (reference sequence). Trimming at V came to 6 bases and at J to 3 bases, leaving 12 bases not matched to a gene. This CDR3 has 15 amino acids. The CDR3 loop is CSANEAGGPHYEQYF. CDR3 DNA sequence: TGCAGTGCCAACGAGGCGGGGGGGCCCCACTACGAGCAGTACTTC.

Ten or more counts support this clonotype. This chain uses TRBV20-1 with TRBJ2-7; weak D call: TRBD2 (5 bases). CDR3 length: 11 residues. Germline assignment: CDR1 DFQATT and CDR2 SNEGSKA (reference sequence). V shed 2 bases and J shed 4 bases, with 6 bases lying between them. For the CDR3, the DNA is TGCAGTGCTAGATCGGGGTACGAGCAGTACTTC. It codes for CSARSGYEQYF.

The chain recombines TRBV5-1 with TRBJ1-4; maybe TRBD1 (5 bases). The CDR3 runs 14 residues. CDR1 is SGHRS and CDR2 is YFSETQ in the germline V gene. V dropped 5 bases and J dropped 6 bases, with 14 bases sitting between them. This CDR3 is CASRYGGYDEKLFF. The CDR3 DNA follows: TGCGCCAGCAGATACGGGGGGTATGATGAAAAACTGTTTTTT.

The chain couples TRBV28 to TRBJ1-1; D is possibly TRBD1 (6 bases). V dropped 2 bases and J dropped 11 bases, with 18 bases sitting between them. The germline gives CDR1 MDHEN, CDR2 SYDVKM. CDR3 length equals 14 residues. CDR3 residues: CASSLEGTQGDAFF. CDR3 bases: TGTGCCAGCAGTTTAGAAGGGACACAGGGTGATGCTTTCTTT. Full variable domain (missing parts from reference TRBV28 and TRBJ1-1): DVKVTQSSRYLVKRTGEKVFLECVQDMDHENMFWYRQDPGLGLRLIYFSYDVKMKEKGDIPEGYSVSREKKERFSLILESASTNQTSMYLCASSLEGTQGDAFFGQGTRLTVV.

This clonotype occurred many times. V is TRBV19 and J is TRBJ2-6; D is uncertain. V lost 2 bases to trimming and J lost 0 bases, with 20 bases between them. The CDR3 covers 20 residues. Per germline, CDR1 LNHDA and CDR2 SQIVND (reference sequence). In DNA form, the CDR3 reads TGTGCCAGTAGTATATTGGGCCCGACGGCTGAGAGCTCTGGGGCCAACGTCCTGACTTTC. This gives the protein CASSILGPTAESSGANVLTF.

In this sample, this clonotype turned up many times. V is TRBV10-3 and J is TRBJ1-1; no clear D gene. The CDR3 covers 12 residues. Between the trimmed V and J ends, which lost 2 bases and 5 bases, there was a span of 6 bases. Looked up from germline, CDR1 is ENHRY and CDR2 is SYGVKD. The CDR3, as DNA: TGTGCCATCAGTGAGAGGGAGACTGAAGCTTTCTTT. Protein: CAISERETEAFF.

The chain links TRBV27 to TRBJ1-5; no firm D call. The CDR3 contains 13 residues. V gave up 3 bases and J gave up 7 bases, with 10 bases separating them. Germline-derived CDR1 and CDR2 are MNHEY and SMNVEV (reference sequence). CDR3 DNA: TGTGCCAGCAGTTTCAAGCTCGGGCAGCCCCAGCATTTT. It specifies CASSFKLGQPQHF.

The chain couples TRBV6-5 to TRBJ1-6; TRBD1 matches at 10 bases. Germline CDR1 reads MNHEY; CDR2 reads SVGAGI. V lost 3 bases and J lost 6; bases outside the gene matches: 8. The CDR3 runs to 17 residues. The CDR3 DNA follows: TGTGCCAGCAGTTATAGTCCCGGGACAGGGGTTAATTCACCCCTCCACTTT. Its translation is CASSYSPGTGVNSPLHF.

In this sample, this clonotype turned up many times. V and J are TRBV7-9 and TRBJ2-5; TRBD2 is a possible D gene (5 bases). The CDR3 length is 14 residues. Germline V gene data show CDR1 as SEHNR and CDR2 as FQNEAQ (reference sequence). With 8 bases removed from V and 5 bases from J, the gap between germline ends came to 18 bases. CDR3 in amino acids: CASSPATGGETQYF. The CDR3 DNA sequence: TGTGCCAGCTCCCCGGCGACGGGCGGGGAGACCCAGTACTTC.

The rearrangement links TRBV19 to TRBJ2-2; 10 positions match TRBD2. The CDR3 runs 17 residues. Germline assignment: CDR1 LNHDA and CDR2 SQIVND (reference sequence). After removal of 7 bases from V and 7 bases from J, the junction contained 15 bases not matched to a gene. The CDR3 bases are TGTGCCAGTACTGAGCACCCGGGACTAGCGTTTAGCGGGGAGCTGTTTTTT. Translation: CASTEHPGLAFSGELFF. Variable domain in full (rest from reference TRBV19 and TRBJ2-2): DGGITQSPKYLFRKEGQNVTLSCEQNLNHDAMYWYRQDPGQGLRLIYYSQIVNDFQKGDIAEGYSVSREKKESFPLTVTSAQKNPTAFYLCASTEHPGLAFSGELFFGEGSRLTVL.

Concerning this clonotype itself: A much bigger clone sits one base away, suggesting this may be a read error. The chain couples TRBV5-1 to TRBJ1-3, with 7 bases matching TRBD1. From germline, CDR1 is SGHRS and CDR2 YFSETQ. The CDR3 is 17 residues long. The CDR3 DNA reads TGCGCCAACAGCTTGGACCCAGGGGGGACGCCTGGAAACACCATATATTTT. Residues: CANSLDPGGTPGNTIYF.

This clonotype came up once. The chain recombines TRBV18 with TRBJ1-1; no clear D gene. The germline gives CDR1 KGHSH, CDR2 LQKENI. With 0 bases removed from V and 3 bases from J, the gap between germline ends came to 17 bases. The CDR3 contains 17 residues. In DNA, the CDR3 is TGTGCCAGCTCACCACCGAAGACCGTTCGGGAGGACACTGAAGCTTTCTTT. Its translation: CASSPPKTVREDTEAFF.

The chain combines TRBV6-4 with TRBJ1-5, with 7 bases matching TRBD1. The junction had 11 bases not matched to a gene; V was cut back by 7 bases and J by 5 bases. Germline CDR1 MRHNA, CDR2 SNTAGT. The CDR3 sequence is 15 residues long. The CDR3 sequence: CASNTGERRYQPQHF. The DNA of the CDR3 is TGTGCCAGCAATACAGGGGAAAGGCGGTATCAGCCCCAGCATTTT.

This clonotype was found many times. V is TRBV20-1 and J is TRBJ1-6, with 10 bases that match TRBD1. V shed 2 bases and J 6 bases; nucleotides not matched to a gene: 4. Germline CDR1 and CDR2: DFQATT and SNEGSKA (reference sequence). The CDR3 has 15 residues. The CDR3 sequence is CSARLGTGVNSPLHF. CDR3 sequence (DNA): TGCAGTGCTAGATTGGGGACAGGGGTTAATTCACCCCTCCACTTT.

The chain couples TRBV29-1 to TRBJ2-5; D is unresolved. V gave up 2 bases and J gave up 4 bases, with 14 bases separating them. Per germline, CDR1 SQVTM and CDR2 ANQGSEA. The CDR3 runs 14 residues. The CDR3 nucleotides are TGCAGCGTTGAAACGTCCAGAAGCGTAGAGACCCAGTACTTC. Translation: CSVETSRSVETQYF.

The rearrangement uses TRBV24-1 and TRBJ1-2; 7 bases fit TRBD1. Germline values: CDR1 KGHDR, CDR2 SFDVKD. CDR3 size: 12 residues. V lost 4 bases, J lost 7 bases, and 2 bases stayed unmatched. Here the CDR3 DNA reads TGTGCCACCAGTGAAAGGACAGGTGGCTACACCTTC. Translating it yields CATSERTGGYTF.

There are many counts of this clonotype. The rearrangement links TRBV13 to TRBJ1-4; D is possibly TRBD1 (5 bases). The CDR3 consists of 12 residues. CDR1 is PRHDT, CDR2 FYEKMQ, per germline (reference sequence). With 4 bases removed from V and 8 bases from J, the gap between germline ends came to 8 bases. CDR3 amino acids: CASSYRREKLFF. CDR3 in DNA: TGTGCCAGCAGCTACAGGAGAGAAAAACTGTTTTTT.

This clonotype has at least ten counts. The chain employs TRBV7-2 and TRBJ2-7, with D uncertain. Germline V gene data show CDR1 as SGHTA and CDR2 as FQGNSA. V lost 5 bases and J lost 5, with 13 bases in between. The CDR3 has 13 amino acids. CDR3 amino acids: CASSTLLGDEQYF. The CDR3 region has the DNA TGTGCCAGCAGCACACTGCTTGGGGACGAGCAGTACTTC.

Of note for this clonotype: A much larger clone differs from this one at a single base, so this may be a read error. The chain employs TRBV11-2 and TRBJ2-7, with 8 bases that match TRBD1. CDR3 length equals 15 residues. Germline V gene lookup returns CDR1 SGHAT and CDR2 FQNNGV. V trimming: 1 base; J trimming: 3 bases; junction bases outside the gene matches: 5. CDR3 DNA sequence: TGTGCCAGCAGCTTAGCTCCGGACAGGGTCTACGAGCAGTACTTC. This sequence encodes CASSLAPDRVYEQYF.

This clonotype was recorded at least ten times. The chain has TRBV7-2 and TRBJ2-7; D is possibly TRBD2 (6 bases). The CDR3 is made up of 13 amino acids. Trimming shortened V by 3 bases and J by 4 bases, and 10 bases separated the two germline ends. The V gene's germline CDR1 is SGHTA and CDR2 FQGNSA. The CDR3 DNA reads as TGTGCCAGCAGCTTGGGGAGGCTGTACGAGCAGTACTTC. Translating it yields CASSLGRLYEQYF.